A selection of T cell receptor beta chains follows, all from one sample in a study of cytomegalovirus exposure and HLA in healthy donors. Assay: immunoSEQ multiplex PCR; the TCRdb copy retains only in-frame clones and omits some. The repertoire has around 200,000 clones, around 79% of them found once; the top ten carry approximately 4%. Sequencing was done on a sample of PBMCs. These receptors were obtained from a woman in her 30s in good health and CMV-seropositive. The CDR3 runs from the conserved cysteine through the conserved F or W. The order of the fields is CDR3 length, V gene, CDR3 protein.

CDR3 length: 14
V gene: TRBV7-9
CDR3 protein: CASSLGQGTDTQYF

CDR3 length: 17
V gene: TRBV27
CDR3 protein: CASSFRTPFGQGREQYF

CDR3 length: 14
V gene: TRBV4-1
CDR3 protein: CASSQTGGIGTQYF

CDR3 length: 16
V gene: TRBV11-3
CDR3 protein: CASSPTHSASTDTQYF

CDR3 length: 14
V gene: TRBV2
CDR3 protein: CASRKLAKYNEQFF

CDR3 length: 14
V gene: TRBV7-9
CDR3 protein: CASSFTDRGNTIYF

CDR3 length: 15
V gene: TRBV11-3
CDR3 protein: CASSLDPGVGYEQYF

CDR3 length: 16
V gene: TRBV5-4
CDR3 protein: CASSLGGRGAIAEAFF

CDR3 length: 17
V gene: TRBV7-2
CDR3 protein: CASSPRLAGGPLDEQYF

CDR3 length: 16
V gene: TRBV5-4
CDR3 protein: CASSYPRGGSTGELFF

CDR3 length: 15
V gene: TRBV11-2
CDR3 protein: CASSLGGGRYNEQFF

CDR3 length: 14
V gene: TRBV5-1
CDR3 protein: CASSLAQGLSEQYF

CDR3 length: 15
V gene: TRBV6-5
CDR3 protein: CASSYSGGQTYEQYF

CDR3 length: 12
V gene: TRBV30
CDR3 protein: CAWSVGVTEQFF

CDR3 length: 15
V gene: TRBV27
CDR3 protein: CASSRTSGRLDTQYF

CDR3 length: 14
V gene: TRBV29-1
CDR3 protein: CSVETGGITDTQYF

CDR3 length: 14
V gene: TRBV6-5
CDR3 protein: CASSYGTGVNEQFF

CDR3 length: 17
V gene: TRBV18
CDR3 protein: CASSPPGQGDGNSPLHF

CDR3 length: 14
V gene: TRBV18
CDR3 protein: CASSPSGDNSPLHF

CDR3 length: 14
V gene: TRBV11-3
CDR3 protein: CASSFRGGSYEQYF

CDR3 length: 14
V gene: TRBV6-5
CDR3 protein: CASSPRGTGNIQYF

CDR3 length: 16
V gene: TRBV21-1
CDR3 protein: CASSPSLRDRDSPLHF

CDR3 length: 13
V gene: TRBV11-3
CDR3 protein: CASSPRKADTQYF

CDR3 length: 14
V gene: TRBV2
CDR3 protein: CASSGPNYREKLFF

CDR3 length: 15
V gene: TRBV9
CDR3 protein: CASSPLAGTRDTQYF

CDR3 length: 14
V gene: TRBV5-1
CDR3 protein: CASSLVGGPRELFF

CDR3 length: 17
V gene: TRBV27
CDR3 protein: CASSFYAGTGSTDTQYF